A single sample is the source of the 25 T cell receptor beta chains below, sequenced in a study of T cells after yellow fever vaccination. TCRdb ran MiXCR on the 5' RACE reads and lists one entry per CDR3 protein. The sample lists about 340,000 distinct CDR3 sequences; about 12% were seen once. Sequenced here: CD4+ T cells sorted from PBMCs, sampled 15 days after the yellow fever booster vaccination. All receptors come from a man aged 18 to 29 who received the YFV17D yellow fever vaccine.

This clonotype showed up many times. This chain joins TRBV6-2 or TRBV6-3 and TRBJ2-7, with D tentatively TRBD1 (5 bases). There are 12 residues in the CDR3. Between the trimmed V and J ends, which lost 5 bases and 1 base, there was a span of 6 bases. Per germline, CDR1 MNHEY and CDR2 SVGEGT. The CDR3 DNA is TGTGCCAGCAGTGACAGTTCCTACGAGCAGTACTTC. Protein sequence: CASSDSSYEQYF.

This clonotype was seen a few times. The chain is built from TRBV5-5 and TRBJ2-7; tentatively, D is TRBD2 (5 bases). This CDR3 comprises 15 residues. Germline CDR1 SGHKS, CDR2 YYEKEE (reference sequence). Trimming removed 5 bases from V and 0 bases from J, with 15 bases in between. The CDR3, as DNA: TGTGCCAGCAGTCGGGGTGTCATAAGCTCCTACGAGCAGTACTTC. Translated: CASSRGVISSYEQYF.

The V and J genes are TRBV21-1 and TRBJ2-7. TRBV21-1 is reported as a pseudogene. There are 15 residues in the CDR3. The CDR3 protein is CASSTSYRSSYEQYV. CDR3 sequence (DNA): TGTGCCAGCAGCACATCCTACCGGAGCTCCTACGAGCAGTACGTC.

The chain uses TRBV30 and TRBJ1-2; D ambiguous. The CDR3 runs to 10 residues. Germline V gene sequence: CDR1 GTSNPN, CDR2 SVGIG (reference sequence). The V end was cut by 5 bases, the J end by 4 bases, with 5 bases between. CDR3: CAWGSYGYTF. As DNA, the CDR3 is TGTGCCTGGGGATCCTATGGCTACACCTTC.

Only a few counts were recorded for this clonotype. The chain links TRBV5-1 to TRBJ2-1, with 13 bases identical to TRBD2. This CDR3 is 16 amino acids long. Germline CDR1 is SGHRS and CDR2 is YFSETQ. Trimming cost V 3 bases and J 4 bases; bases outside gene matches: 4. The DNA of the CDR3 is TGCGCCAGCAGCTCCAGGACTAGCGGGGGTTACAATGAGCAGTTCTTC. This sequence encodes CASSSRTSGGYNEQFF.

This clonotype was picked up a small number of times. V usage is TRBV12-3 or TRBV12-4 and J usage is TRBJ1-3; 9 bases match TRBD1. V shed 3 bases and J 3 bases; nucleotides not matched to a gene: 6. The CDR3 has 16 residues. The DNA for the CDR3 is TGTGCCAGCAGTTTCGGAGGACAGGGGAGTGGAAACACCATATATTTT. It yields the protein CASSFGGQGSGNTIYF.

The chain is built from TRBV5-1 and TRBJ2-3, with D tentatively TRBD2 (5 bases). Trimming removed 4 bases from V and 2 bases from J, with 11 bases in between. Germline-derived CDR1 and CDR2 are SGHRS and YFSETQ. The CDR3 contains 14 residues. Written as DNA, the CDR3 is TGCGCCAGCAGCCAAGGACTCAACACAGATACGCAGTATTTT. This encodes CASSQGLNTDTQYF.

The rearrangement uses TRBV27 and TRBJ2-7; TRBD1 matches 8 bases. J gave up 0 bases and V 10 bases, and 14 bases lay outside the gene matches. From germline, CDR1 is MNHEY and CDR2 SMNVEV (reference sequence). The CDR3 spans 16 residues. CDR3 in amino acids: CATPRPRDRSSYEQYF. The CDR3 nucleotides read TGTGCCACCCCCCGACCCCGGGACAGGAGCTCCTACGAGCAGTACTTC.

This clonotype was observed a few times. The V and J genes are TRBV29-1 and TRBJ2-4; D gene unclear. The CDR3 is 13 residues long. V was clipped by 4 bases and J by 0 bases, with 7 bases between them. Per germline, CDR1 SQVTM and CDR2 ANQGSEA. In DNA, the CDR3 is TGCAGCGTTGGAGAGATAGCCAAAAACATTCAGTACTTC. It codes for CSVGEIAKNIQYF.

A few counts support this clonotype. V and J are TRBV9 and TRBJ2-3, with 7 bases fitting TRBD1. This CDR3 has 15 amino acids. CDR1 and CDR2 (germline): SGDLS, YYNGEE. Trimming took 0 bases from V and 0 from J; bases not matched to a gene: 1. The CDR3 here is CASSVEGGSTDTQYF. DNA for the CDR3: TGTGCCAGCAGCGTAGAAGGGGGCAGCACAGATACGCAGTATTTT.

This clonotype was detected only a few times. The chain joins TRBV20-1 to TRBJ1-1; D is unresolved. The CDR3 has 14 residues. V lost 3 bases to trimming and J lost 2 bases, with 13 bases between them. CDR1 and CDR2 from the germline V gene are DFQATT and SNEGSKA (reference sequence). CDR3 coding DNA: TGCAGTGCTAGGGTGCCATCGGGCAACACTGAAGCTTTCTTT. Protein product: CSARVPSGNTEAFF.

V gene TRBV9 combines with J gene TRBJ1-5; D is uncertain. The CDR3 has 14 amino acids. Germline values: CDR1 SGDLS, CDR2 YYNGEE. V was trimmed by 1 base and J by 7 bases, leaving 12 bases between them. CDR3: CASSVSPLGQPQHF. As DNA, the CDR3 is TGTGCCAGCAGCGTATCACCGCTCGGCCAGCCCCAGCATTTT.

The V call is TRBV11-2, the J call TRBJ2-5, with a tentative D call TRBD1 (6 bases). CDR3 length equals 14 residues. Trimming pared 1 base from V and 2 bases from J, leaving 8 bases between. CDR1 and CDR2 (germline): SGHAT, FQNNGV. CDR3: CASSLGQVQETQYF. CDR3 DNA: TGTGCCAGCAGCTTAGGACAGGTGCAAGAGACCCAGTACTTC.

This chain connects TRBV2 to TRBJ1-3, with D possibly being TRBD1 (5 bases). CDR3 size: 14 residues. Trimming took 2 bases from V and 4 from J, leaving 9 bases between them. Per germline, CDR1 SNHLY and CDR2 FYNNEI. CDR3 in DNA: TGTGCCAGCAGTGAACTCGGGGCCGGAAACACCATATATTTT. Protein sequence: CASSELGAGNTIYF.

The CDR3 DNA reads as TGTGCCAGCAGACGGGGGACAGGGTCTTACGAGCAGTACGTC. Protein product: CASRRGTGSYEQYV. This chain links TRBV27 with TRBJ2-7; TRBD1 matches at 9 bases. The germline CDR1 and CDR2 sequences are MNHEY and SMNVEV (reference sequence). The CDR3 runs to 14 residues. With V trimmed by 6 bases and J by 4 bases, 7 bases remained unmatched.

This clonotype was observed a handful of times. The rearrangement joins TRBV6-5 to TRBJ1-1; D perhaps matches TRBD1 (5 bases). Deletions cut 5 bases from V and 5 bases from J, with 12 bases between. Per the germline V gene, CDR1 is MNHEY and CDR2 is SVGAGI. This CDR3 is 13 amino acids long. The CDR3 protein is CASSTEGQTEAFF. The DNA of the CDR3 is TGTGCCAGCAGTACCGAGGGGCAGACTGAAGCTTTCTTT.

The J gene is TRBJ2-7, the V gene TRBV6-2 or TRBV6-3; possibly TRBD2 for D (6 bases). Germline V gene lookup returns CDR1 MNHEY and CDR2 SVGEGT. The length of the CDR3 is 17 residues. Deletions cut 0 bases from V and 4 bases from J, with 19 bases between. The CDR3 DNA reads TGTGCCAGCAGTTACTCGACCCAAGGGGACTGGCTATACGAGCAGTACGTC. Its protein is CASSYSTQGDWLYEQYV.

This clonotype was observed a handful of times. The J gene is TRBJ1-2, the V gene TRBV27; TRBD1 matches at 8 bases. With 6 bases clipped from V and 7 bases from J, the junction kept 7 bases outside the gene matches. CDR3 size: 13 residues. Germline CDR1 reads MNHEY; CDR2 reads SMNVEV (reference sequence). The CDR3 sequence: CASSPHTGGGYTF. For the CDR3, the DNA is TGTGCCAGCAGCCCACATACAGGGGGTGGCTACACCTTC.

This clonotype was seen repeatedly, ten times or more. The V and J genes are TRBV5-1 and TRBJ2-1; possibly TRBD1 for D (6 bases). CDR3 length equals 13 residues. Germline-derived CDR1 and CDR2 are SGHRS and YFSETQ. Trimming removed 4 bases from V and 7 bases from J, with 12 bases in between. The CDR3 DNA sequence: TGCGCCAGCAGCACCCCTCAGGGGAATGAGCAGTTCTTC. Protein sequence: CASSTPQGNEQFF.

This clonotype has only a few counts. The genes are TRBV5-1 and TRBJ2-5; no definite D call. The CDR3 covers 14 residues. CDR1 SGHRS and CDR2 YFSETQ come from the germline V gene. V shed 0 bases and J shed 0 bases, with 6 bases lying between them. CDR3 DNA sequence: TGCGCCAGCAGCTTGGACGCTTACCAAGAGACCCAGTACTTC. It is translated as CASSLDAYQETQYF.

This sequence joins TRBV5-6 and TRBJ2-1; the D is unclear. The CDR3 consists of 15 residues. The ends were cut back, 4 bases at V and 5 bases at J, with 16 bases in the middle. Germline V gene data show CDR1 as SGHDT and CDR2 as YYEEEE. DNA of the CDR3: TGTGCCAGCAGCCGTGACATCTGGCGTCACAATGAGCAGTTCTTC. Residues: CASSRDIWRHNEQFF.

This chain links TRBV20-1 with TRBJ2-7; TRBD2 might be the D (6 bases). This CDR3 has 12 amino acids. Germline CDR1 is DFQATT and CDR2 is SNEGSKA (reference sequence). V was shortened by 1 base and J by 6 bases, with 10 bases between the two germline ends. The chain's CDR3 is CSARVQGGEQYV. The CDR3 DNA sequence: TGCAGTGCTAGAGTCCAGGGAGGCGAGCAGTACGTC.

This clonotype was counted between two and nine times. The V call is TRBV5-1, the J call TRBJ2-7; 9 positions match TRBD1. Germline lookup yields CDR1 SGHRS and CDR2 YFSETQ. V lost 0 bases to trimming and J lost 12 bases; unmatched junction nucleotides: 10. This CDR3 has 14 amino acids. CDR3 nucleotide sequence: TGCGCCAGCAGCTTGGACACAGGGGGCCTAGATTGGTACGTC. It is translated as CASSLDTGGLDWYV.

This sequence joins TRBV24-1 and TRBJ1-2; D is unclear. The CDR3 totals 14 residues. V was cut by 4 bases and J by 4 bases, with 12 bases left in between. The germline V gene has CDR1 KGHDR and CDR2 SFDVKD. CDR3: CATSDSGPSYGYTF. CDR3 DNA: TGTGCCACCAGTGACTCCGGGCCATCCTATGGCTACACCTTC.

The rearrangement joins TRBV20-1 to TRBJ1-5; D is perhaps TRBD1 (6 bases). The CDR3 extends over 12 amino acids. Germline V gene sequence: CDR1 DFQATT, CDR2 SNEGSKA (reference sequence). V was shortened by 4 bases and J by 2 bases, with 6 bases between the two germline ends. The CDR3 coding sequence is TGCAGTGCTAAGGGGGGCAATCAGCCCCAGCATTTT. This gives the protein CSAKGGNQPQHF.